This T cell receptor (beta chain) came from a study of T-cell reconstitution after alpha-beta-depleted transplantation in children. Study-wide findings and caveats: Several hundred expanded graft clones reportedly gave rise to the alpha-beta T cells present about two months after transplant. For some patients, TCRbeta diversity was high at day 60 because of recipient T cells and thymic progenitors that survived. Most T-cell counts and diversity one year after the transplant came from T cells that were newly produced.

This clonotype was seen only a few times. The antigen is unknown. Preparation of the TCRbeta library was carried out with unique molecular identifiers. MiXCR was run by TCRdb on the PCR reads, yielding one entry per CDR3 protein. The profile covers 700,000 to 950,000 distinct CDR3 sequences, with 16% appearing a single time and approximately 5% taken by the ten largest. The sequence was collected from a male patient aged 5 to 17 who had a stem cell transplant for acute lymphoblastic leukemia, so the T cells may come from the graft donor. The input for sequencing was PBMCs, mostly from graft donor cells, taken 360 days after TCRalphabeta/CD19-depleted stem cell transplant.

The CDR3 DNA reads as TGCGCCAGCAGCCAACAGGGATTTACTGAAGCTTTCTTT. The encoded protein is CASSQQGFTEAFF. The gene calls are TRBV4-1 and TRBJ1-1, with D maybe TRBD1 (5 bases). CDR1 is MGHRA and CDR2 is YSYEKL in the germline V gene. Trimming took 2 bases from V and 5 from J, leaving 9 bases between them. This CDR3 has 13 amino acids.